The source of this TCR beta chain is a study of T cell responses to AZD1222 COVID-19 vaccine (TCRdb year 2021). For context, the study as a whole: AZD1222 recipients given second doses at about 4 weeks or at about 12 weeks were pooled, since spike-specific TCR depth and breadth were not found to differ between the two schedules. Trial participants were enrolled by age into 18-55, 56-69 and 70-plus year subgroups, with roughly 150, 30 and 60 TCR-sequenced participants respectively. TCR sequencing was performed for roughly 250 trial participants, of whom about 200 were given two doses of AZD1222 and some 25 were given two doses of MenACWY control vaccine. What the work shows at the level of the full study, not this receptor alone: After two AZD1222 doses, both the breadth and the depth of spike-specific TCRs were significantly higher than at day 0 and than in MenACWY recipients. No day 14 peak-response samples were available, so repertoires were characterized only after the peak T cell response. Vaccine-associated CD4 TCRs spanned the whole spike protein, with dominant responses in regions 160-218 and 743-854. The 56-69-year group was small, and its depth increase did not reach significance, likely because of low power. Participants were mostly white British and included more females than males, and it was suggested by the authors that clonal diversity may have been underestimated. Epitopes outside the regions mutated in the B.1.351 and B.1.1.7 variants were reportedly recognized by nearly half of the unique spike-specific TCRs. Only 5 to 7 AZD1222 recipients were SARS-CoV-2 seropositive at baseline, limiting conclusions about previously exposed vaccinees.

The CDR3 regions of human TCRbeta chains were subjected to immunosequencing. The study's own analysis went as follows. TCRs in the repertoires were compared against a reference library of SARS-CoV-2-specific TCRs that had been generated with the MIRA antigen-specificity platform. Breadth was defined as the fraction of unique TCRs that were SARS-CoV-2-associated, and depth was defined as the fraction of total T cells that were SARS-CoV-2-associated. Each spike-specific TCR was assigned to its reactive spike region and to a CD4 or CD8 class using the MIRA data. Log10-transformed breadth and depth values were compared by one-way ANOVA with Sidak's multiple comparisons tests. The table comes from immuneACCESS by way of TCRdb, which keeps in-frame sequences with V and J called. Part of the clones is missing from these tables; in studies checked, under half for an unresolved V gene and the rest for unknown reasons. V, J and clone size are taken as reported in that table, and D and trimming were inferred from the DNA itself. This sample has some 84,000 clones in its table, and over 70% of those were observed once. Under 20% of the sample is taken by the ten largest.

Including cysteine and phenylalanine, the CDR3 has 15 amino acids. The sequence is cut down to CDR3 DNA, 45 bases in frame from base 1. CDR1 and CDR2 were assigned from the germline V gene (reference sequence) as LNHDA and SQIVND. Trimming accounts for 4 bases at V and 4 bases at J, while the number of junction bases matched to no gene is 5. Taken with the paper, the label for time point translates to: baseline before first vaccination. Vaccinee samples were obtained from the UK trials COV001 and COV002, which included a single-blind randomized controlled phase 2/3 trial of AZD1222 (ChAdOx1 nCoV-19) in healthy adults. For TCRbeta chain sequencing, PBMC samples from trial participants were taken at day 0 and at day 28 after the second dose. About this clone: Its antigen is currently not known. The sample holds no much larger clone one base away, and base qualities are not on file.

This sample comprised peripheral blood, obtained on day 0 of AZD1222 vaccination. The chain is encoded by TRBV19 joined to TRBJ1-2, with 11 middle bases fitting TRBD1. The TCR comes from an adult in good health. The sequenced DNA is TGTGCCAGTAGTACGGACAGGGGGCGCCTCTATGGCTACACCTTC. This translates into CASSTDRGRLYGYTF.